A selection of T cell receptor beta chains follows, all from one sample in a study of blood T cell repertoires in COVID-19. Method: immunoSEQ multiplex PCR; TCRdb's copy keeps in-frame clones and lacks some. Here the sample spans about 190,000 clones, around 80% being singletons. Sequenced material: peripheral blood. The receptors derive from a woman aged 60 to 75 with COVID-19, enrolled during active disease. Both conserved end residues are part of each CDR3. The order of the fields is clone size, D gene, CDR3 length, V gene, J gene, CDR3 protein, CDR3 DNA. A D gene is named only where the DNA matches it firmly. Some rows mark clone size as missing; the rest say once, few, many or name a class of expanded clone.

NA	TRBD2	15	TRBV7-2	TRBJ2-1	CASSLVSGSPVEQFF	TGTGCCAGCAGCTTAGTGAGCGGGAGTCCTGTTGAGCAGTTCTTC
NA	NA	19	TRBV5-3	TRBJ2-2	CARSFYSNTGEPWAGELFF	TGTGCCAGAAGCTTTTACAGTAACACCGGGGAGCCTTGGGCCGGGGAGCTGTTTTTT
NA	TRBD1	15	TRBV27	TRBJ2-7	CASSPGTGLSYEQYF	TGTGCCAGCAGTCCAGGGACAGGACTGTCCTACGAGCAGTACTTC
NA	NA	14	TRBV28	TRBJ1-2	CASSLRQDNYGYTF	TGTGCCAGCAGTTTACGACAGGATAACTATGGCTACACCTTC
NA	TRBD1	15	TRBV6-2/TRBV6-3	TRBJ1-5	CASSHRGGGNQPQHF	TGTGCCAGCAGTCACAGGGGAGGAGGCAATCAGCCCCAGCATTTT
NA	TRBD1	15	TRBV28	TRBJ1-2	CASSLGTGLGYGYTF	TGTGCCAGCAGTTTGGGGACAGGGTTGGGCTATGGCTACACCTTC
NA	NA	13	TRBV12-3/TRBV12-4	TRBJ1-1	CASSFAGFTEAFF	TGTGCCAGCAGTTTCGCGGGGTTCACTGAAGCTTTCTTT
NA	TRBD1	15	TRBV9	TRBJ1-4	CASSVEGQGYEKLFF	TGTGCCAGCAGCGTAGAGGGACAGGGGTATGAAAAACTGTTTTTT
NA	NA	17	TRBV19	TRBJ2-6	CASSIDHRASGANVLTF	TGTGCCAGTAGTATAGACCACAGGGCCTCTGGGGCCAACGTCCTGACTTTC
NA	NA	15	TRBV7-3	TRBJ1-2	CASSLTSGGGAGYTF	TGTGCCAGCAGCTTAACATCGGGGGGTGGAGCTGGCTACACCTTC
few	TRBD1	16	TRBV7-2	TRBJ2-3	CASSLAGTGGTDTQYF	TGTGCCAGCAGCTTAGCCGGGACAGGGGGCACAGATACGCAGTATTTT
once	NA	15	TRBV4-3	TRBJ2-1	CASSQDWGRDNEQFF	TGCGCCAGCAGCCAAGATTGGGGGCGAGACAATGAGCAGTTCTTC
once	NA	13	TRBV7-2	TRBJ1-2	CASSLGVLYGYTF	TGTGCCAGCAGCTTAGGAGTACTTTATGGCTACACCTTC
NA	NA	15	TRBV18	TRBJ2-3	CASSPRVVSTDTQYF	TGTGCCAGCTCACCCAGGGTAGTGAGCACAGATACGCAGTATTTT
NA	NA	12	TRBV5-1	TRBJ2-1	CASSLQGYEQFF	TGCGCCAGCAGCCTCCAGGGTTATGAGCAGTTCTTC
NA	NA	12	TRBV10-3	TRBJ1-2	CATGLGNYGYTF	TGTGCCACGGGGTTGGGAAACTATGGCTACACCTTC
once	TRBD1	16	TRBV7-8	TRBJ2-5	CASSLSTGAQRETQYF	TGTGCCAGCAGCTTATCAACAGGGGCCCAGCGAGAGACCCAGTACTTC
NA	TRBD2	17	TRBV5-1	TRBJ2-2	CASSSWVGTTGTGELFF	TGCGCCAGCAGCTCGTGGGTGGGGACTACGGGCACCGGGGAGCTGTTTTTT
NA	TRBD1	16	TRBV5-8	TRBJ2-7	CASSQYRGASTYEQYF	TGTGCCAGCAGCCAGTACAGGGGGGCCTCTACCTACGAGCAGTACTTC
NA	NA	16	TRBV28	TRBJ1-6	CASSPHIGTQNSPLHF	TGTGCCAGCAGTCCACACATTGGGACACAAAATTCACCCCTCCACTTT
NA	NA	12	TRBV6-5	TRBJ2-2	CASTRAAGELFF	TGTGCCAGCACGAGGGCGGCCGGGGAGCTGTTTTTT
NA	NA	11	TRBV6-6	TRBJ2-5	CAIRTQETQYF	TGTGCCATCCGGACACAAGAGACCCAGTACTTC
few	NA	12	TRBV19	TRBJ2-7	CASSRRASEQYF	TGTGCCAGTAGCCGTCGAGCCTCCGAGCAGTACTTC
NA	NA	16	TRBV7-2	TRBJ1-3	CASSLVPGPSGNTIYF	TGTGCCAGCAGCTTAGTCCCGGGTCCCTCTGGAAACACCATATATTTT
NA	NA	14	TRBV19	TRBJ2-7	CASTPPGGRGEQYF	TGTGCCAGTACCCCTCCCGGGGGTAGGGGCGAGCAGTACTTC
NA	TRBD2	15	TRBV7-2	TRBJ2-3	CASSPLSGFADTQYF	TGTGCCAGCAGCCCCCTTAGCGGGTTCGCAGATACGCAGTATTTT
few	NA	14	TRBV4-3	TRBJ2-3	CASSPELASDTQYF	TGCGCCAGCAGCCCAGAATTAGCGAGCGATACGCAGTATTTT
NA	NA	15	TRBV7-9	TRBJ2-7	CASSSIFSGDGEQYF	TGTGCCAGCAGCTCGATTTTTTCCGGGGATGGGGAGCAGTACTTC
NA	TRBD1	15	TRBV10-2	TRBJ1-6	CASSPIQGNNSPLHF	TGCGCCAGCTCGCCCATACAGGGGAATAATTCACCCCTCCACTTT
NA	TRBD2	16	TRBV28	TRBJ2-7	CASSPRTSGRDYEQYF	TGTGCCAGCAGTCCGCGGACTAGCGGGAGGGACTACGAGCAGTACTTC
NA	TRBD1	16	TRBV5-4	TRBJ1-2	CASSPGQGLTNYGYTF	TGTGCCAGCAGCCCGGGACAGGGATTAACTAACTATGGCTACACCTTC
NA	NA	11	TRBV7-3	TRBJ2-1	CASSQGNEQFF	TGTGCCAGCAGCCAGGGTAATGAGCAGTTCTTC